The sequence of this TCR beta chain was determined in a study of T cell repertoires in cytomegalovirus infection. As for the study in general: Through public TCR beta signatures, both CMV infection and matching HLA type were indicated.

Each CDR3 protein gets one entry after TCRdb re-called the reads with MiXCR. The repertoire holds about 220,000 distinct CDR3 sequences, with about 38% as singletons. With regard to this clonotype: Antigen specificity is unknown.

Study-level findings and limits: The cumulative frequency of public TCR beta families identified carriers of CMV plus the relevant HLA. Across the ex vivo response, the dominant clonotypes were HLA-C-restricted CMV-specific TCR beta clonotypes.

The source of this sequence is a human donor in good health (CMV status not recorded). Some clones in this sample may be carry-over from other donors' samples. This material consisted of CD8+ T cells from cultured PBMCs, taken from culture after CMV antigen stimulation.

The CDR3 sequence: CASRLEGTAGNQPQHF. CDR3 in DNA: TGTGCAAGTCGCTTAGAGGGGACAGCGGGCAATCAGCCCCAGCATTTT. The chain uses TRBV12-2 and TRBJ1-5. TRBV12-2 is a known pseudogene. The CDR3 length is 16 residues.